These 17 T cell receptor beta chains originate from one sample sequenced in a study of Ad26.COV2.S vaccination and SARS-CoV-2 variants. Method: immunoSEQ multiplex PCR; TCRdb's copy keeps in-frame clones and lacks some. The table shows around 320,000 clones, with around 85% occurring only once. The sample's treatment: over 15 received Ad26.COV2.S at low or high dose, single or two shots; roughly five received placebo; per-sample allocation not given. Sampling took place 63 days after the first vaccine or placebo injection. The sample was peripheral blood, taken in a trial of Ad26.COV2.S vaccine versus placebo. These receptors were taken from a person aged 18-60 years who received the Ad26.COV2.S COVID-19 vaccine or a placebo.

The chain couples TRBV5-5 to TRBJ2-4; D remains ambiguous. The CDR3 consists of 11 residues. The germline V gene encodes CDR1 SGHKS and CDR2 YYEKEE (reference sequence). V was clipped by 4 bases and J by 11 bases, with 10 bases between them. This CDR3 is CASSPDDVQYF. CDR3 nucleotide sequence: TGTGCCAGCAGCCCTGACGACGTTCAGTACTTC.

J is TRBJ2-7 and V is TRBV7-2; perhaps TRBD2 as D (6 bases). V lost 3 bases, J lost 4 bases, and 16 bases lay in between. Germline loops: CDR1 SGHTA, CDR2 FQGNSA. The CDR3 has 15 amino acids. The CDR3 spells CASSFGGVSFYEQYF. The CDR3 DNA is TGTGCCAGCAGCTTTGGCGGGGTCTCTTTTTACGAGCAGTACTTC. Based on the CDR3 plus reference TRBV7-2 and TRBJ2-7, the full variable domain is GAGVSQSPSNKVTEKGKDVELRCDPISGHTALYWYRQSLGQGLEFLIYFQGNSAPDKSGLPSDRFSAERTGGSVSTLTIQRTQQEDSAVYLCASSFGGVSFYEQYFGPGTRLTVT.

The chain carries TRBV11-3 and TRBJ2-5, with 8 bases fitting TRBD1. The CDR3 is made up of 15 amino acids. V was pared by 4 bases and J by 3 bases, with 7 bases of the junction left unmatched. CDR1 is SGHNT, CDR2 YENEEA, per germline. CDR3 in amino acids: CASSSTGTGKETQYF. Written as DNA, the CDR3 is TGTGCCAGCAGCTCAACCGGGACAGGAAAAGAGACCCAGTACTTC.

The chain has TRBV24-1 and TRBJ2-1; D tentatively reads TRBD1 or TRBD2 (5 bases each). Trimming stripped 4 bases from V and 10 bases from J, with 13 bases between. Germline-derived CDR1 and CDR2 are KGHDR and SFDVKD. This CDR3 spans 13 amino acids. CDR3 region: CATSDPDWDEQFF. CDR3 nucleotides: TGTGCCACCAGTGACCCCGACTGGGACGAGCAGTTCTTC.

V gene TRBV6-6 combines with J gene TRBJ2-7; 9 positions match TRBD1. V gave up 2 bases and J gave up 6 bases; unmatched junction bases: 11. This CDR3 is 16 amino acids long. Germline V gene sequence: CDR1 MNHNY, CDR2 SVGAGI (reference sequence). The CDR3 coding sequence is TGTGCCAGCAGTTACGGAGTCTGGGGACAGGGTTCCGAGCAGTACTTC. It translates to CASSYGVWGQGSEQYF.

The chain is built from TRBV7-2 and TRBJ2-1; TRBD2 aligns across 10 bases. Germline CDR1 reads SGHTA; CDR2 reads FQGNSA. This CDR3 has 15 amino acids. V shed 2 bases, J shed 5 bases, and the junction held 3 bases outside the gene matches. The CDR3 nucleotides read TGTGCCAGCAGCTTACGGCTAGCGGGGGACAATGAGCAGTTCTTC. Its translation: CASSLRLAGDNEQFF.

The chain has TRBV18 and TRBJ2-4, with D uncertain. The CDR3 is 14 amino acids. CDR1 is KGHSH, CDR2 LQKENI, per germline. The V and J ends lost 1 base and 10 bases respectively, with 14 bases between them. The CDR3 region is CASSPLYNDVIQYF. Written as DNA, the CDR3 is TGTGCCAGCTCACCACTTTATAACGATGTTATTCAGTACTTC.

CDR3 protein: CASSYRIGANIQYF. The DNA of the CDR3 is TGTGCCAGCAGTTACCGGATCGGTGCGAACATTCAGTACTTC. The rearrangement joins TRBV6-6 to TRBJ2-4; D gene unclear. Trimming pared 2 bases from V and 7 bases from J, leaving 12 bases between. Per germline, CDR1 MNHNY and CDR2 SVGAGI (reference sequence). CDR3 length: 14 residues.

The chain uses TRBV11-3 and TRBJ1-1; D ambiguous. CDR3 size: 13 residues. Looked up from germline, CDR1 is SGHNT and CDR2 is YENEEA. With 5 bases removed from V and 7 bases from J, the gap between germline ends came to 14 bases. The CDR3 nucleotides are TGTGCCAGCAGCCCCCGGCGAAGTAGTGAAGCTTTCTTT. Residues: CASSPRRSSEAFF.

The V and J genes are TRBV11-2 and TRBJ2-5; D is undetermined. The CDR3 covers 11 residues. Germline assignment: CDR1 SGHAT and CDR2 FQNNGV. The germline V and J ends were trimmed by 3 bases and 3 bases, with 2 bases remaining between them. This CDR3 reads CASSLKETQYF. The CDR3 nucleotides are TGTGCCAGCAGCTTGAAAGAGACCCAGTACTTC.

The CDR3 region has the DNA TGCGCCAGCGCCTTAGGTTTCGGCCCCTACAATGAGCAGTTCTTC. Protein sequence: CASALGFGPYNEQFF. The V and J genes are TRBV5-1 and TRBJ2-1; D is unclear. CDR3 length equals 15 residues. In germline, CDR1 is SGHRS, CDR2 YFSETQ. Trimming removed 7 bases at V and 2 bases at J, with 16 bases between.

The CDR3 DNA sequence: TGTGCCAGCAGTGAAGTTAACAGGGATGTTAGTGAGCAGTTCTTC. The encoded protein is CASSEVNRDVSEQFF. The chain is built from TRBV6-1 and TRBJ2-1; D perhaps matches TRBD1 (6 bases). Per the germline V gene, CDR1 is MNHNS and CDR2 is SASEGT. This CDR3 has 15 amino acids. Trimming took off 1 base at V and 9 bases at J, with 16 bases between the two ends.

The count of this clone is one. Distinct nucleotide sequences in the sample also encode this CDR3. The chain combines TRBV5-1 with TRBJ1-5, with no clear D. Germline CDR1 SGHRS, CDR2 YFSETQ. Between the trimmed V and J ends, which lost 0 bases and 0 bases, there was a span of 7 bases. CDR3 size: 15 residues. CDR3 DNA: TGCGCCAGCAGCTTGGAGGGTTATAGCAATCAGCCCCAGCATTTT. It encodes CASSLEGYSNQPQHF.

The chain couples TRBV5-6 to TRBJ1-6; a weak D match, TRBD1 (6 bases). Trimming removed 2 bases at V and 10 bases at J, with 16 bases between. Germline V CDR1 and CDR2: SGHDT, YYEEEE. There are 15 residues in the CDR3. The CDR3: CASSFNRVLNSPLHF. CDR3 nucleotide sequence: TGTGCCAGCAGCTTTAACAGGGTGTTGAACTCACCCCTCCACTTT.

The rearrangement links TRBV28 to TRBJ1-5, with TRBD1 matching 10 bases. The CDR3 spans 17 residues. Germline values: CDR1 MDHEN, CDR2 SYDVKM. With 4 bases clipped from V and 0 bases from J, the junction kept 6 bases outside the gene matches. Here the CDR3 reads CASSSGQGGYSNQPQHF. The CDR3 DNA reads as TGTGCCAGCAGTTCCGGACAGGGGGGCTATAGCAATCAGCCCCAGCATTTT.

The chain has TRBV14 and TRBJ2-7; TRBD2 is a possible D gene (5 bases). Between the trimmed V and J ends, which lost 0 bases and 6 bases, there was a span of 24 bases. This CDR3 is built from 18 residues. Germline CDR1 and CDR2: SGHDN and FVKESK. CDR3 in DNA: TGTGCCAGCAGCCAAGATCTTTGGTTGGGGTGGCGGAGGTGCGAGCAGTACTTC. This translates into CASSQDLWLGWRRCEQYF.

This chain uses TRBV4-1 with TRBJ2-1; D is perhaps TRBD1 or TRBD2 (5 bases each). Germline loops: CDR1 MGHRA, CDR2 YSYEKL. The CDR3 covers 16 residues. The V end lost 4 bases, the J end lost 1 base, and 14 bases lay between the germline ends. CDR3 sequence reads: CASSPFEGRSYNEQFF. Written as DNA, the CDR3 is TGCGCCAGCAGCCCCTTTGAGGGGCGATCCTACAATGAGCAGTTCTTC.